The 14 T cell receptor beta chains presented below share a single source sample, sequenced in a study of blood T cell repertoires in COVID-19. The method was immunoSEQ multiplex PCR; TCRdb's version includes in-frame clones alone and lacks a portion of them. The sample records over 250,000 clones, roughly 80% being singletons. Sequencing was done on a sample of PBMCs or T cells enriched from blood (not recorded which). These receptors were obtained from a man aged 40-55 years who had been exposed to COVID-19.

The chain uses TRBV7-3 and TRBJ2-1; the match to TRBD2 covers 7 bases. CDR1 is SGHTA, CDR2 FQGTGA, per germline. The V gene end was trimmed by 2 bases and the J gene end by 0 bases; junction bases not matched to a gene: 4. The CDR3 has 16 amino acids. The CDR3 loop is CASSLSGGSSYNEQFF. The CDR3, as DNA: TGTGCCAGCAGCTTATCGGGCGGGAGCTCCTACAATGAGCAGTTCTTC.

V and J are TRBV30 and TRBJ1-1; unclear D gene. The V gene lost 0 bases and the J gene lost 7 bases, with 9 bases spanning the gap. The germline CDR1 and CDR2 sequences are GTSNPN and SVGIG (reference sequence). This CDR3 region has 12 residues. The CDR3 region is CAWSVRGHEAFF. Written as DNA, the CDR3 is TGTGCCTGGAGTGTACGAGGGCATGAAGCTTTCTTT. The entire variable domain, with the rest obtained from reference TRBV30 and TRBJ1-1, is as follows: SQTIHQWPATLVQPVGSPLSLECTVEGTSNPNLYWYRQAAGRGLQLLFYSVGIGQISSEVPQNLSASRPQDRQFILSSKKLLLSDSGFYLCAWSVRGHEAFFGQGTRLTVV.

This chain uses TRBV6-5 with TRBJ1-3; weak D call: TRBD1 (5 bases). Germline V gene lookup returns CDR1 MNHEY and CDR2 SVGAGI. The germline V and J ends were trimmed by 6 bases and 7 bases, with 16 bases remaining between them. This CDR3 contains 14 residues. CDR3 amino acids: CASRRGWGLNTIYF. The DNA of the CDR3 is TGTGCCAGCAGACGGGGTTGGGGACTGAACACCATATATTTT.

The J gene is TRBJ1-5, the V gene TRBV7-3, with D unclear. The CDR3 has 11 residues. The germline V gene has CDR1 SGHTA and CDR2 FQGTGA. Trimming removed 6 bases from V and 4 bases from J, with 4 bases in between. CDR3 loop: CASRENQPQHF. CDR3 nucleotide sequence: TGTGCCAGCAGGGAGAATCAGCCCCAGCATTTT.

CDR3 amino acids: CASRREYTDTQYF. The CDR3 DNA is TGCGCCAGCAGGCGGGAGTACACAGATACGCAGTATTTT. The chain links TRBV5-1 to TRBJ2-3; the match to TRBD2 covers 7 bases. V shed 5 bases, J shed 2 bases, and the junction held 2 bases outside the gene matches. Germline-derived CDR1 and CDR2 are SGHRS and YFSETQ. This CDR3 spans 13 amino acids.

The V gene is TRBV20-1, the J gene TRBJ2-7; possible D gene TRBD2, 5 bases. V lost 7 bases and J 5 bases, leaving 12 bases between the germline ends. This CDR3 spans 11 amino acids. In germline, CDR1 is DFQATT, CDR2 SNEGSKA (reference sequence). The CDR3 sequence: CSVKRPDEQYF. CDR3 sequence (DNA): TGCAGTGTTAAGCGGCCGGACGAGCAGTACTTC.

The rearrangement joins TRBV10-2 to TRBJ2-5; TRBD2 might be the D (5 bases). V was shortened by 0 bases and J by 5 bases, with 13 bases between the two germline ends. Germline loops: CDR1 WSHSY, CDR2 SAAADI. The CDR3 is 15 residues long. CDR3 nucleotides: TGCGCCAGCAGTGAGTCCATCGGTCGCGGGGAGACCCAGTACTTC. It yields the protein CASSESIGRGETQYF.

The V call is TRBV15, the J call TRBJ2-2; perhaps TRBD2 as D (6 bases). CDR1 and CDR2 (germline): LNHNV, YYDKDF (reference sequence). CDR3 length: 18 residues. Trimming left V 0 bases short and J 5 bases short, with 19 bases between. The CDR3 region has the DNA TGTGCCACCAGCAGAGATTTTTATTCGGGAGCTGGGACCGGGGAGCTGTTTTTT. It specifies CATSRDFYSGAGTGELFF.

The rearrangement links TRBV9 to TRBJ1-5, with a tentative D call TRBD1 (5 bases). The V and J ends lost 3 bases and 3 bases respectively, with 10 bases between them. In germline, CDR1 is SGDLS, CDR2 YYNGEE. This CDR3 comprises 14 residues. The CDR3 region is CASSGQGNNQPQHF. CDR3 coding DNA: TGTGCCAGCAGCGGGCAGGGTAACAATCAGCCCCAGCATTTT.

V gene TRBV3-1 (or the pseudogene TRBV3-2) combines with J gene TRBJ2-7, with 8 nucleotides matching TRBD2. After removal of 3 bases from V and 3 bases from J, the junction contained 7 bases not matched to a gene. This CDR3 contains 15 residues. Germline V CDR1 and CDR2: LGHDT, YNNKEL (reference sequence). CDR3 residues: CASSHQGTSVYEQYF. In nucleotides, the CDR3 is TGTGCCAGCAGCCATCAAGGGACTAGTGTCTACGAGCAGTACTTC.

The rearrangement uses TRBV9 and TRBJ2-2, with TRBD1 matching 10 bases. V was pared by 1 base and J by 3 bases, with 9 bases of the junction left unmatched. CDR1 and CDR2 (germline): SGDLS, YYNGEE. CDR3 length: 18 amino acids. CDR3 nucleotides: TGTGCCAGCAGCGTACTCCCTGTGGACAGGGGGGACACCGGGGAGCTGTTTTTT. Translation: CASSVLPVDRGDTGELFF.

The chain combines TRBV19 with TRBJ2-2, with D possibly being TRBD1 (8 bases). Trimming took off 7 bases at V and 3 bases at J, with 15 bases between the two ends. The CDR3 contains 15 residues. The germline V gene encodes CDR1 LNHDA and CDR2 SQIVND (reference sequence). CDR3 amino acids: CASTGGTGYTGELFF. Here the CDR3 DNA reads TGTGCCAGTACCGGGGGGACAGGCTACACCGGGGAGCTGTTTTTT.

This chain uses TRBV27 with TRBJ2-7, with TRBD2 identical over 10 bases. The CDR3 loop spans 14 amino acids. V trimming: 6 bases; J trimming: 4 bases; junction bases outside the gene matches: 6. The germline V gene has CDR1 MNHEY and CDR2 SMNVEV (reference sequence). CDR3 DNA sequence: TGTGCCAGCAGCCTGACTAGCGGGTGGTACGAGCAGTACTTC. Its translation: CASSLTSGWYEQYF.

The chain combines TRBV10-3 with TRBJ2-7; TRBD2 matches 8 bases. The trim removed 4 bases at V and 6 bases at J, leaving 2 bases unmatched. Per the germline V gene, CDR1 is ENHRY and CDR2 is SYGVKD. This CDR3 comprises 12 residues. CDR3 DNA sequence: TGTGCCATCAGTGCGGGAGGGAGCGAGCAGTACTTC. Translation: CAISAGGSEQYF.